One and the same sample provided the 10 T cell receptor beta chains below, sequenced in a study of CD8 T cells in ankylosing spondylitis. Notes on the study in general: Roughly 8 highly homologous variants made up a TCR beta motif, and this motif appeared characteristic of ankylosing spondylitis blood.

For these TCRs, the target antigens are not known. One entry per CDR3 protein results from TCRdb running MiXCR on the 5' RACE reads. This sample carries approximately 550,000 distinct CDR3 sequences, more than 9.5% of them seen once, and the ten largest clones take about 6.5%. Sample: blood, either unsorted or a sorted T cell fraction (not recorded which). These receptor sequences come from a male donor with ankylosing spondylitis.

This chain joins TRBV7-2 and TRBJ1-1; D is perhaps TRBD1 (6 bases). V lost 5 bases and J lost 3, with 13 bases in between. Germline CDR1 SGHTA, CDR2 FQGNSA. The CDR3 consists of 14 residues. DNA for the CDR3: TGTGCCAGCAGCGGGTTTCAGGGGTACACTGAAGCTTTCTTT. Translating it yields CASSGFQGYTEAFF. The variable domain in full, with the rest retrieved from reference TRBV7-2 and TRBJ1-1, is GAGVSQSPSNKVTEKGKDVELRCDPISGHTALYWYRQSLGQGLEFLIYFQGNSAPDKSGLPSDRFSAERTGGSVSTLTIQRTQQEDSAVYLCASSGFQGYTEAFFGQGTRLTVV.

This clonotype was seen a handful of times. CDR3 region: CASNNGGSADTQYF. In DNA form, the CDR3 reads TGCGCCAGCAACAATGGCGGGAGCGCAGATACGCAGTATTTT. The V and J genes are TRBV5-1 and TRBJ2-3, with 7 bases fitting TRBD2. This CDR3 has 14 residues. CDR1 and CDR2 from the germline V gene are SGHRS and YFSETQ. J gave up 4 bases and V 6 bases, and 8 bases lay outside the gene matches.

V and J are TRBV4-1 and TRBJ2-3; TRBD2 might be the D (5 bases). V was trimmed by 3 bases and J by 1 base, leaving 14 bases between them. CDR3 length: 16 residues. The germline V gene has CDR1 MGHRA and CDR2 YSYEKL. CDR3 DNA sequence: TGCGCCAGCAGCCAGCGGGCCAGCCGCGGCACAGATACGCAGTATTTT. This encodes CASSQRASRGTDTQYF.

This clonotype was seen only a few times. CDR3 sequence (DNA): TGTGCCAGCAGTTTATCGGGGTTTGAGGGAGGGACTCAGCCCCAGCATTTT. It specifies CASSLSGFEGGTQPQHF. This chain links TRBV27 with TRBJ1-5, with D perhaps matching TRBD1 (5 bases). CDR1 is MNHEY and CDR2 is SMNVEV in the germline V gene (reference sequence). V gave up 0 bases and J gave up 6 bases, with 18 bases separating them. The CDR3 has 17 amino acids.

This clonotype was seen at least ten times. The V and J genes are TRBV7-2 and TRBJ1-2, with 8 positions matching TRBD1. The CDR3 is 17 residues long. With V trimmed by 1 base and J by 4 bases, 11 bases remained unmatched. CDR1 and CDR2 from the germline V gene are SGHTA and FQGNSA. The CDR3 region has the DNA TGTGCCAGCAGCTTAGAGCTGGGGGGGACAGGAGTCTATGGCTACACCTTC. The encoded protein is CASSLELGGTGVYGYTF.

In this sample, this clonotype turned up many times. The V call is TRBV7-9, the J call TRBJ2-1; 9 nucleotides match TRBD1. V shed 5 bases and J 7 bases; nucleotides not matched to a gene: 12. Per germline, CDR1 SEHNR and CDR2 FQNEAQ (reference sequence). This CDR3 region has 16 residues. CDR3 nucleotide sequence: TGTGCCAGCAGCCCGACCAGCGGGACAGGGCGTAATGAGCAGTTCTTC. Its protein is CASSPTSGTGRNEQFF.

The chain employs TRBV7-2 and TRBJ1-3, with 11 bases identical to TRBD1. The ends lost 1 base at V and 3 bases at J; junction bases unmatched: 2. This CDR3 region has 16 residues. From germline, CDR1 is SGHTA and CDR2 FQGNSA. This chain's CDR3 is CASSLGGTGGGNTIYF. The CDR3 DNA sequence: TGTGCCAGCAGCTTAGGCGGGACAGGGGGTGGAAACACCATATATTTT.

This chain joins TRBV7-2 and TRBJ2-7; no clear D. Trimming cost V 5 bases and J 1 base, with 15 bases left between them. CDR3 length: 15 amino acids. CDR1 is SGHTA and CDR2 is FQGNSA in the germline V gene. CDR3 sequence: CASSPRVAGSYEQYF. The DNA for the CDR3 is TGTGCCAGCAGCCCCCGGGTAGCCGGGTCCTACGAGCAGTACTTC.

The chain couples TRBV3-1 to TRBJ2-1, with TRBD2 identical over 13 bases. Germline V gives CDR1 LGHDT, CDR2 YNNKEL (reference sequence). V lost 0 bases and J lost 2; bases outside the gene matches: 1. CDR3 length equals 17 residues. The CDR3 DNA reads TGTGCCAGCAGCCAAGATGGACTAGCGGGAGCCTACAATGAGCAGTTCTTC. Its protein product is CASSQDGLAGAYNEQFF.

V and J are TRBV24-1 and TRBJ2-7; no clear D gene. With 9 bases removed from V and 5 bases from J, the gap between germline ends came to 4 bases. Germline V CDR1 and CDR2: KGHDR, SFDVKD. The CDR3 loop spans 9 amino acids. The CDR3 here is CATWNEQYV. DNA for the CDR3: TGTGCCACCTGGAACGAGCAGTACGTC.